This T cell receptor (beta chain) was captured by sequencing in a study of cytomegalovirus exposure and HLA in healthy donors (TCRdb year 2017). For the study in its entirety: In an earlier analysis of approximately 640 of the donors, 276 Gb of sequence data and some 100 million unique TCR beta sequences from about 180 million T cells were reported. Roughly 310 gigabases of sequencing data and tens of millions of unique TCR sequences were included in an early release covering around 600 HLA-typed donors. Of the roughly 400 genotyped donors, 65% to 90% were placed in the genetic ancestry cluster associated with self-reported Caucasian donors. The study was designed to test whether signatures of past pathogen exposure could be identified by cataloging public T cell receptors. The study profiled the T cell repertoires of more than 500 subjects by immunosequencing and related them to cytomegalovirus serostatus. Besides the first cohort of more than 650 subjects, a separate validation cohort made up of 90 to 150 different subjects was used. To predict cytomegalovirus infection status, the study brought together high-throughput TCR immunosequencing, statistical association of individual TCRs with disease status, and machine learning. In a later analysis, previously published TCR beta repertoires from hundreds of donors were re-analyzed and high-resolution HLA genotyping was added so that TCR occurrence patterns could be studied. The later analysis used no new phenotypic data to find candidate immune exposures, relying instead on TCR beta sequences and their occurrence across donors. To decide whether each TCR beta V gene segment behaved as functional or pseudogenic, an earlier analysis of approximately 620 of the donors relied on high-throughput TCR beta sequencing. Alongside the repertoire data, information on donor age, sex, ethnicity and CMV serostatus was compiled. In a later genetic analysis, genome-wide SNP genotypes for about three fifths of the roughly 670 donors were used, and that subset was treated as a discovery cohort. All discovery cohort repertoires had been generated on a single sequencing platform. HLA typing included class I and class II loci at four-digit resolution. Typing coverage varied by locus: about 620-640 donors for A, B, C, DRB1 and DQB1; approximately 560 for DQA1; about 570 for DPA1; fewer than 480 for DPB1. Four to six DR-DQ haplotypes were handled as single units for association and clustering, since linkage in the cohort was strong. Among about 360 genotyped donors of the cohort, an average of about 240,000 unique TCR beta nucleotide sequences were sequenced per donor, roughly 18% of them non-productive.

Libraries were built with the immunoSEQ multiplex PCR assay. For the multiplex PCR, a mixture combining 60 forward primers for TCR Vbeta segments and 13 reverse primers for TCR Jbeta segments was used. The CDR3 region of rearranged TCR beta genes was amplified from genomic DNA with a multiplex PCR assay. The Illumina HiSeq System was used to sequence the amplified TCR beta libraries as 87-base-pair reads. The paper's processing steps were these. In a later analysis, roughly 80 million unique TCR beta chains were counted across the approximately 620 repertoires, and roughly 9.9 million of these chains were shared by at least two donors. To remove PCR and sequencing errors, raw reads were error-corrected and collapsed into unique sequences using a nearest-neighbor algorithm that merged closely related sequences. Alignment of CDR3 sequences to IMGT reference sequences was used to assign V, D and J gene segments. For a sequence to be retained, a match of at least six nucleotides was required to both a V gene segment and a J gene segment. Rearrangements were classified as productive when the CDR3 lacked stop codons and remained in frame with V and J, and all other rearrangements were classified as non-productive. Following IMGT convention, CDR3 was defined as the stretch from the second conserved V-encoded cysteine to the conserved J-encoded phenylalanine. In an earlier analysis of some 550 of the donors, sequences lacking an unambiguous match to a single V gene segment were excluded. In an earlier analysis of approximately 590 of the donors, V segments were called functional above 56.7% productive rearrangements and were called segregating when the between-donor standard deviation exceeded 5%. To diagnose cytomegalovirus status from the catalog of TCR beta chain sequences, a statistical classification framework was built. V and J gene assignment, in a later analysis, came from comparing TCR nucleotide sequences with IMGT/GENE-DB human TR gene sequences. A later analysis assigned CDR3 sequences and most-parsimonious VDJ recombination scenarios with the TCRdist pipeline. A later analysis defined each TCR beta chain by its CDR3 amino acid sequence plus V-gene family, and excluded reads lacking a unique V-gene family. As a way to deal with suspected cross-contamination and a sequencing artifact, a later analysis dropped 592 nucleotide sequences that were highly shared and had low generation probability. A later analysis calculated a clonal expansion index for each public chain from normalized within-repertoire ranks of inferred template counts. In a later analysis, generation probabilities were computed using a VDJ recombination model fitted to out-of-frame rearrangements, and the results were checked against IGoR. In a later analysis, hypergeometric tests were used to score TCR-TCR, TCR-HLA and TCR-CMV co-occurrence, with a repertoire-size bias correction applied to TCR pairs. False discovery rates were estimated in a later analysis by permuting HLA or CMV assignments 20 times. A later analysis grouped co-occurring TCRs with DBSCAN, adding TCRdist sequence similarity when clustering within HLA-allele-positive subsets. Repertoires with fewer than 30,000 or more than 120,000 public chains, plus five repertoires with anomalous nucleotide sharing, were excluded from co-occurrence clustering. The table comes from immuneACCESS by way of TCRdb, which keeps in-frame sequences with V and J called. Part of the clones is missing from these tables; in studies checked, under half for an unresolved V gene and the rest for unknown reasons. That table gives V, J and clone size, and the DNA gave D and trimming. Counted in this sample were about 230,000 clones; around nine tenths of them appeared once. The ten largest clones add up to 1% of the sample.

General findings and caveats noted by the study authors: A cluster of highly shared sequence variants was judged likely to be a technical artifact of the sequencing pipeline. A total of 150 or so TCR beta chains were listed by the study as associated with cytomegalovirus. The classifier was reported to diagnose cytomegalovirus status with high specificity and sensitivity in both the original and validation cohorts. In a later analysis, over 15,000 TCR beta sequences were associated with specific HLA alleles at a false discovery rate of 0.05. Correlated functional status among segregating V segments might be attributable to linkage disequilibrium, but an unknown experimental factor could not be ruled out. In an earlier analysis of some 540 of the donors, most TCR beta V segments appeared in productive rearrangements about 90% or about 30% of the time, broadly matching IMGT annotations. The 87-base-pair reads could not distinguish some IMGT-functional V segments, including TRBV6-2 and TRBV6-3, so those segments were excluded. Only TCR beta chains were sequenced in this cohort, and the absence of alpha or paired-chain data limited detectable features. A further reported finding was that TCR beta sequences accurately predicted the HLA-A and HLA-B alleles for most subjects in the first cohort. CMV serostatus was the only immune exposure information available for the cohort. Because counts were too low, approximately 15 rarely observed V segments, including chromosome 9 orphons, were excluded from the earlier analysis of some 540 of the donors. In a later genetic analysis, a missense DCLRE1C variant was associated with V-gene and J-gene trimming of TCR beta chains, and the association was replicated in an independent cohort. Compared with equally common non-associated chains, HLA-associated TCR beta chains in a later analysis were more clonally expanded and had lower generation probabilities. Several of the top co-occurrence clusters appeared to be linked to parvovirus B19, influenza, CMV and Epstein-Barr virus, according to a later analysis. A later analysis found that most CMV-associated TCR beta chains appeared HLA-restricted, with HLA associations seemingly driven largely by CMV exposure. In a later analysis, the rate of TCR association differed among HLA loci, with DRB1 alleles having the most associated TCRs and HLA-C alleles having the fewest. Most TCR sequences were observed very rarely across donors, whereas some public TCRs were present in many individuals. Roughly uniform sequencing depth across donors was assumed in presence/absence analyses, although this assumption may not hold. According to the authors, the approach could potentially be generalized to other disease states and immunological phenotypes. In a later genetic analysis, fewer N-insertions in productive TCRs were reported among donors in an Asian-associated ancestry cluster than the approximately 710-donor mean. Three of the identified cytomegalovirus-associated TCR beta chains were confirmed in vitro to be specific for cytomegalovirus antigens. Because HLA typing was missing for some donors at each locus, association tests included only the typed subset. Assigning TCR associations to individual alleles was difficult when HLA alleles, especially DR and DQ, strongly co-occurred.

V is shortened by 3 bases, J by 3 bases, and the region joining them spans 12 bases. CDR1 and CDR2 (LNHNV, YYDKDF) derive from the germline V gene (reference sequence). Counted from cysteine to phenylalanine, this CDR3 has 15 amino acids. Only the CDR3 region is kept as DNA, spanning 45 bases read in frame from base 1. The cohort consisted of hundreds of healthy bone marrow donors. At the time of sampling, every cohort member was nominally healthy, though immune exposures that went unrecorded were likely present. The donor tested CMV seronegative and was one of the 352 seronegative cohort members. Each donor provided a peripheral blood sample, and peripheral blood mononuclear cells were used for TCR beta sequencing. Genomic DNA extraction from the blood cell samples was performed with the Qiagen DNeasy Blood Extraction Kit. Regarding this clone: Its binding antigen is unknown. Base qualities are not provided; no much larger clone lies one nucleotide away.

This sequence was found in a woman under 30 in good health and CMV-seronegative. The sequence joins TRBV15 to TRBJ1-3; tentative D gene TRBD1, with 6 bases matching. The sequenced material came from PBMCs. The nucleotide sequence reads TGTGCCACCAGCAGTTACAGGGTTCGTGGAAACACCATATATTTT. Translated, it gives CATSSYRVRGNTIYF. Extended through the reference TRBV15 and TRBJ1-3 proteins, this CDR3 yields the full variable domain: DAMVIQNPRYQVTQFGKPVTLSCSQTLNHNVMYWYQQKSSQAPKLLFHYYDKDFNNEADTPDNFQSRRPNTSFCFLDIRSPGLGDTAMYLCATSSYRVRGNTIYFGEGSWLTVV.